Below, 10 T cell receptor delta chains from the same sample are listed, as sequenced in a study of gamma-delta T cells after stem cell transplantation (dated by TCRdb to between 2015 and 2016). Receptor libraries were prepared by RT-PCR. The reads were generated on an Illumina MiSeq. TCRdb called clones afresh from the public reads with CATT; identical DNA rows were later merged. For this sample the table gives about 1,600 delta-chain clones, of which approximately 6% were detected only once. The ten largest clones take up about 51% of the sample. The specimen was gamma-delta T cells. The receptors come from a human donor. It is not recorded whose cells these are; they may come from a transplant donor.

This clone has a handful of counts. A read error is the likely source, as a far larger clone sits one nucleotide away. This sample also contains other DNA sequences that code for the same CDR3. The chain has TRDV2 and TRDJ1; TRDD3 matches 10 bases. After removal of 5 bases from V and 0 bases from J, the junction contained 29 bases not matched to a gene. The CDR3 consists of 23 residues. Germline CDR1 reads GEAIGNYY; CDR2 reads EKD. CDR3 region: CACVPLISSLPSLGDVDTDKLIF. CDR3 bases: TGTGCCTGTGTCCCACTAATCTCTTCGCTCCCGTCACTGGGGGATGTAGACACCGATAAACTCATCTTT.

By share, this clone ranks as medium-sized. A far larger clone is a single base away, which makes a read error likely. The chain carries TRDV2 and TRDJ1; 9 bases agree with TRDD3. This CDR3 comprises 14 residues. Germline loops: CDR1 GEAIGNYY, CDR2 EKD. Here the CDR3 DNA reads TGTGCCCGTGAAGCCCTGGGGGATTCTGATAAACTCATCTTT. Its translation: CAREALGDSDKLIF.

This clone qualifies as medium-sized. A single base separates this from a much larger clone, so it may be a read error. The same CDR3 also results from other DNA sequences found in this sample. This chain joins TRDV2 and TRDJ1; the D is unclear. Trimming left V 4 bases short and J 5 bases short, with 16 bases between. CDR1 is GEAIGNYY, CDR2 EKD, per germline. The CDR3 consists of 14 residues. CDR3: CACEALGASDKLIF. The CDR3 nucleotides are TGTGCCTGTGAAGCCCTAGGGGCTTCTGATAAACTCATCTTT.

This clone was picked up a small number of times. The mismatch at residue 7 between this DNA's translation and the TCRdb protein of a much larger clone likely reflects a read error; the protein shown is translated from the DNA. The chain employs TRDV2 and TRDJ1, with unresolved D. The CDR3 extends over 14 amino acids. Germline V gene sequence: CDR1 GEAIGNYY, CDR2 EKD. The V end lost 4 bases, the J end lost 5 bases, and 16 bases lay between the germline ends. The CDR3 bases are TGTGCCTGTGAAGCCCTGGTGGATTCTGATAAACTCATCTTT. It specifies CACEALVDSDKLIF.

The gene calls are TRDV2 and TRDJ3, with D uncertain. V was clipped by 4 bases and J by 1 base, with 16 bases between them. This CDR3 comprises 18 residues. Looked up from germline, CDR1 is GEAIGNYY and CDR2 is EKD. CDR3 region: CACESVSGQSWDTRQMFF. The CDR3, as DNA: TGTGCCTGTGAGTCCGTATCCGGACAATCCTGGGACACCCGACAGATGTTTTTC.

This clone is labeled large. The sample carries other DNA sequences with the same CDR3. The chain uses TRDV2 and TRDJ1, with unresolved D. CDR3 length: 15 residues. Germline V gene data show CDR1 as GEAIGNYY and CDR2 as EKD. Trimming removed 0 bases from V and 0 bases from J, with 10 bases in between. Here the CDR3 reads CACDTVGPDTDKLIF. The CDR3 DNA reads TGTGCCTGTGACACCGTTGGCCCTGACACCGATAAACTCATCTTT.

This clone was counted between two and nine times. TCRdb's protein for this DNA is that of a much larger clone and differs from the translation at residue 14, likely a read error; the protein shown is the DNA translation. The CDR3 reads CACDTVGGSVGDTGKLIF. CDR3 DNA sequence: TGTGCCTGTGACACCGTTGGGGGATCGGTGGGGGACACCGGTAAACTCATCTTT. This sequence joins TRDV2 and TRDJ1, with TRDD3 identical over 8 bases. Germline V gives CDR1 GEAIGNYY, CDR2 EKD. CDR3 length: 18 amino acids.

This clone has a handful of counts. A far larger clone differs by one base, so this is likely a read error. V is TRDV2 and J is TRDJ3, with 8 positions matching TRDD3. V was clipped by 4 bases and J by 2 bases; unmatched bases: 21. This CDR3 spans 22 amino acids. Germline lookup yields CDR1 GEAIGNYY and CDR2 EKD. This CDR3 reads CACDTPGEGYAMKPWDTRQMFF. In DNA, the CDR3 is TGTGCCTGTGATACACCAGGTGAGGGATACGCGATGAAGCCCTGGGACACCCGACAGATGTTTTTC.

In this sample, this clone turned up a few times. With a far larger clone one base away, a read error is the likely cause. The same CDR3 can be traced to other DNA sequences in this sample. J is TRDJ1 and V is TRDV2; D might be TRDD3 (6 bases). Germline V gene data show CDR1 as GEAIGNYY and CDR2 as EKD. With 3 bases removed from V and 0 bases from J, the gap between germline ends came to 19 bases. CDR3 length equals 17 residues. CDR3 in DNA: TGTGCCTGTGACCCAGTACTGGGTGATAAGTACACCGATAAACTCATCTTT. This encodes CACDPVLGDKYTDKLIF.

As to this clone: Its ends do not fully match the called genes, so a read error is possible. The V gene is TRDV2, the J gene TRDJ1, with 9 bases that match TRDD3. This CDR3 spans 15 amino acids. Germline V gene lookup returns CDR1 GEAIGNYY and CDR2 EKD. CDR3 amino acids: CACDTVEVLGDPLHF. In DNA, the CDR3 is TGTGCCTGTGACACCGTTGAAGTACTGGGGGACCCTCTCCACTTT.